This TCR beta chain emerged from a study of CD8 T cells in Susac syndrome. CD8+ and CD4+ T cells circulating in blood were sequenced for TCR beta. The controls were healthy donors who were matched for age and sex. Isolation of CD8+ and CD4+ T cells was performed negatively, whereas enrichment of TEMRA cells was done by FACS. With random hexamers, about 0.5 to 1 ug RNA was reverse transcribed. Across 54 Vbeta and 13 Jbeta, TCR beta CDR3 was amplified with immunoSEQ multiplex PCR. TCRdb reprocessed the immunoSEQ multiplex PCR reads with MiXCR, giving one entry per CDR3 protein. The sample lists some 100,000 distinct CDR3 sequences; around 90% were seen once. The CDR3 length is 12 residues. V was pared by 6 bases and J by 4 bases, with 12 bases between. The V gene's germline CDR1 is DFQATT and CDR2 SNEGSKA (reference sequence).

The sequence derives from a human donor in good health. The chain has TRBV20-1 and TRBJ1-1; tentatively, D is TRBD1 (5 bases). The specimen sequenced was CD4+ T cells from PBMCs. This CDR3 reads CSAPPGGTEAFF. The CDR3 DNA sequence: TGCAGTGCCCCCCCCGGGGGCACTGAAGCTTTCTTT.